Each of the 4 T cell receptor beta chains below was sequenced from the same sample in a study of molecular identifiers for immune sequencing clone quantification. TCRdb processed the PCR reads anew with MiXCR; each CDR3 protein has one entry. The repertoire holds a few hundred thousand distinct CDR3 sequences, with roughly a quarter as singletons. The sequenced material came from naive CD8+ T cells from blood, with Jurkat cell RNA spiked in. The subset here: FACS-sorted CD8+CD4-CCR7+CD45RA+ naive T cells. All receptors come from a human donor in good health. Some libraries in this study had Jurkat cell RNA spiked in.

The chain couples TRBV20-1 to TRBJ2-7, with D uncertain. Germline V CDR1 and CDR2: DFQATT, SNEGSKA (reference sequence). Trimming took off 0 bases at V and 3 bases at J, with 9 bases between the two ends. This CDR3 has 13 amino acids. CDR3 coding DNA: TGCAGTGCTAGAGATTGGCAGTACTACGAGCAGTACTTC. Protein sequence: CSARDWQYYEQYF.

This clonotype turned up a few times. The chain employs TRBV29-1 and TRBJ2-1; either TRBD1 or TRBD2 may fit D (6 bases each). V lost 6 bases, J lost 8 bases, and 17 bases lay in between. The CDR3 covers 13 residues. CDR1 and CDR2 (germline): SQVTM, ANQGSEA. The CDR3 is CSVTPGAGDEQFF. In DNA, the CDR3 is TGCAGCGTCACACCGGGGGCCGGGGATGAGCAGTTCTTC.

V gene TRBV27 combines with J gene TRBJ2-7; TRBD2 matches 9 bases. The trim removed 7 bases at V and 5 bases at J, leaving 15 bases unmatched. Germline loops: CDR1 MNHEY, CDR2 SMNVEV (reference sequence). The CDR3 loop spans 16 amino acids. In nucleotides, the CDR3 is TGTGCCAGCAACACCGGGGCTAGCGGGAAGTACGACGAGCAGTACTTC. It is translated as CASNTGASGKYDEQYF.

This clonotype showed up just a few times. The missing conserved phenylalanine or tryptophan at the end of this CDR3 makes a read error likely. J is TRBJ2-7 and V is TRBV2; a weak D match, TRBD1 (6 bases). The CDR3 covers 13 residues. The ends were cut back, 6 bases at V and 3 bases at J, with 12 bases in the middle. CDR1 and CDR2 (germline): SNHLY, FYNNEI. The CDR3 bases are TGTGCCAGCAGAGGACAGTCCCTCTACGAGCAGTACCTC. This gives the protein CASRGQSLYEQYL.